These T cell receptor beta chains were read from a single sample in a study of T cells after yellow fever vaccination. TCRdb re-derived calls from the 5' RACE reads in MiXCR, one entry per CDR3 protein. The sample carries around 310,000 distinct CDR3 sequences, approximately 4% recorded once. The sequencing here drew on PBMCs, taken 15 days after the yellow fever booster vaccination. Receptors were obtained from a man younger than 30 who received the YFV17D yellow fever vaccine. CDR3s include the opening cysteine and the closing phenylalanine or tryptophan. Fields, in order: clone size, J gene, V gene, D gene, CDR3 DNA, CDR3 protein. A D gene is named only where the DNA matches it firmly. Size is omitted from some rows. Given values are once, few, many or a class for expanded clones.

>many|TRBJ2-2|TRBV6-4|-
TGTGCCAGCAGTGACAGTTTGAGCTTTTCCTGGAACACCGGGGAGCTGTTTTTT
CASSDSLSFSWNTGELFF
>many|TRBJ2-2|TRBV4-1|TRBD2
TGCGCCAGCAGCCAAGCGGGGGGGAACACCGGGGAGCTGTTTTTT
CASSQAGGNTGELFF
>few|TRBJ1-5|TRBV15|TRBD1
TGTGCCACCAGCAGAGAGGGGACAGGGGACCAGCCCCAGCATTTT
CATSREGTGDQPQHF
>many|TRBJ1-5|TRBV10-3|-
TGTGCCATCAGTCCACATGGGGAGGTTAGCAATCAGCCCCAGCATTTT
CAISPHGEVSNQPQHF
>few|TRBJ2-7|TRBV4-2|-
TGTGCCAGCAGCCAAGAATGGCTCCCGAGTGGCAGCTACTACGAGCAGTACTTC
CASSQEWLPSGSYYEQYF
>many|TRBJ2-7|TRBV4-2|TRBD1
TGTGCCAGCAGCCAGGAAACTTGGACAGGGGAGGACGAGCAGTACTTC
CASSQETWTGEDEQYF
>many|TRBJ1-5|TRBV5-1|-
TGCGCTCACGTAGGTGGCCAGCCCCAGCATTTT
CAHVGGQPQHF
>many|TRBJ2-1|TRBV5-1|-
TGCGCCAGCAGCCAGGACAGTTTGAATGAGCAGTTCTTC
CASSQDSLNEQFF
>many|TRBJ2-3|TRBV5-1|TRBD2
TGCGCCAGCAGCTCCTCCGGCAGCGGGGGCACAGATACGCAGTATTTT
CASSSSGSGGTDTQYF
>-|TRBJ2-2|TRBV7-3|TRBD1
TGTGCCAGCAGCTTCAGGGGGCGCACCGGGGAGCTGTTTTTT
CASSFRGRTGELFF
>few|TRBJ1-2|TRBV20-1|-
TGCAGTGCTAGCCGACCGGGGGATGGCTACACCTTC
CSASRPGDGYTF
>few|TRBJ2-3|TRBV28|-
TGTGCCAGCAGCCGCCCCGTCCGGTTCACATATACGCAGTATTTT
CASSRPVRFTYTQYF
>many|TRBJ2-4|TRBV7-2|TRBD1
TGTGCCAGCAGCGCGCAGGGGGCCCAGTACTTC
CASSAQGAQYF
>many|TRBJ2-1|TRBV15|-
TGTGCCACCAGCAGAGCCGGAGGGGTGGAGGCTTACAATGAGCAGTTCTTC
CATSRAGGVEAYNEQFF
>many|TRBJ2-3|TRBV7-6|TRBD2
TGTGCCAGCAGCTCGTGGACTAGCGGGGGGATAACAGATACGCAGTATTTT
CASSSWTSGGITDTQYF
>-|TRBJ1-1|TRBV9|-
TGTGCCAGCAGCGTAAGCTCCATGAACACTGAAGCTTTCTTT
CASSVSSMNTEAFF
>-|TRBJ1-3|TRBV7-9|-
TGTGCCAGCAGCTTATTAAGAAACACCATATATTTT
CASSLLRNTIYF
>many|TRBJ1-6|TRBV5-1|TRBD1
TGCGCCAGCAGCTTATCAGGGGGTAATTCACCCCTCCACTTT
CASSLSGGNSPLHF
>-|TRBJ2-7|TRBV20-1|TRBD2
TGCAGTGCTAGAGATGGGACTAGCGGGGGAACCTACGAGCAGTACTTC
CSARDGTSGGTYEQYF
>many|TRBJ1-1|TRBV5-1|-
TGCGCCAGCAAGGCTGGCGGAATGAACACTGAAGCTTTCTTT
CASKAGGMNTEAFF
>many|TRBJ2-3|TRBV9|-
TGTGCCAGCAGCCCCAACCCCACAGATACGCAGTATTTT
CASSPNPTDTQYF
>many|TRBJ2-7|TRBV5-1|-
TGCGCCAGCAGCTTGGAGGTGGGAAGCGAGCAGTACTTC
CASSLEVGSEQYF
>many|TRBJ2-3|TRBV20-1|-
TGCAGTGCCGCCCCTAGCACAGATACGCAGTATTTT
CSAAPSTDTQYF
>-|TRBJ2-1|TRBV3-1|-
TGTGCCAGCAGCCAAGCTGGGGGTGGTGACAATGAGCAGTTCTTC
CASSQAGGGDNEQFF
>-|TRBJ2-1|TRBV20-1|TRBD2
TGCAGTGCTAGCCGGACTAGCGGGGGGGAGTACAATGAGCAGTTCTTC
CSASRTSGGEYNEQFF
>-|TRBJ2-5|TRBV29-1|TRBD1
TGCAGCGTACCCGCGGGGACAGGGCCAGAGACCCAGTACTTC
CSVPAGTGPETQYF
>-|TRBJ1-3|TRBV11-2|TRBD1
TGTGCCAGCAGCAACCGGGACAGGGCTCAAAACACCATATATTTT
CASSNRDRAQNTIYF
>many|TRBJ2-7|TRBV5-5|-
TGTGCCAGCAGCTCGCCGGGGGGCAACGAGCAGTACTTC
CASSSPGGNEQYF
>few|TRBJ2-2|TRBV21-1|-
TGTGCCAGCAGAGTTACTAGCGGGGGGACCACCGGGGAGCTGTTTTTT
CASRVTSGGTTGELFF
>few|TRBJ1-5|TRBV27|-
TGTGCCAGCAGTTTATCAGGGGGGAGGCCCCAGCATTTT
CASSLSGGRPQHF
>many|TRBJ2-3|TRBV9|-
TGTGCCAGCAGTCGGGAGCGCACAGATACGCAGTATTTT
CASSRERTDTQYF
>-|TRBJ2-3|TRBV12-3/TRBV12-4|TRBD2
TGTGCCAGCAGTCCAGCGGCGTCTAGCGGTTTTAGGGATACGCAGTATTTT
CASSPAASSGFRDTQYF
>many|TRBJ2-7|TRBV7-2|TRBD1
TGTGCCAGCAGCTTGGACAGGGACCGCTACGAGCAGTACTTC
CASSLDRDRYEQYF
>many|TRBJ2-1|TRBV29-1|-
TGCAGCGTTGGGGTTCATGAGCAGTTCTTC
CSVGVHEQFF
>few|TRBJ1-5|TRBV28|-
TGTGCCAGCAGTCCACATAGCGGAAGCCAGCCCCAGCATTTT
CASSPHSGSQPQHF